This T cell receptor (beta chain) was captured by sequencing in a study of graft-versus-host responses after intestinal transplantation (dated by TCRdb to about 2021). Notes on the research overall: The transplants that recipients got were multivisceral, liver-intestinal, or isolated intestinal. Every recipient was given anti-thymocyte globulin induction, followed by roughly 3 years of maintenance tacrolimus and steroids. After intestinal transplantation, graft-versus-host and host-versus-graft alloreactive T cell clones in the graft, circulation and bone marrow were tracked using bulk TCR-beta CDR3 sequencing. Alloreactive clones were identified by sequencing pre-transplant mixed lymphocyte reaction products and comparing them with unstimulated pre-transplant donor and recipient T cells. The cohort enrolled some 23 intestinal transplant recipients including one retransplant, and a few patients lacking pretransplant specimens were excluded. A peak of at least 4% donor T cells among recipient peripheral blood mononuclear cells was the definition used for donor T cell macrochimerism. Samples from three later patients were sequenced in-house on an Illumina MiSeq with MiXCR processing rather than by the commercial service.

The germline V gene (reference sequence) provides CDR1 SEHNR and CDR2 FQNEAQ. Inclusive of the bounding cysteine and phenylalanine, the CDR3 is 14 residues long. Only the CDR3 part of the read is kept: 42 bases, read in frame from the first base. Relative to germline, V is 5 bases shorter and J is 6 bases shorter, with 14 bases between their ends. Library preparation was by the immunoSEQ multiplex PCR assay. For most patients, genomic DNA was isolated with the Qiagen DNeasy Blood and Tissue Kit and shipped frozen to Adaptive Biotechnologies for TCR sequencing. High-throughput TCR-beta CDR3 sequencing of genomic DNA from most patients was performed by Adaptive Biotechnologies. Regarding the original processing steps: TCR sequencing data were retrieved from Adaptive's ImmunoSEQ software for about 17 patients, whereas three other patients were processed with MiXCR and VDJtools. To correct CD4 versus CD8 sorting errors, any sequence found in both subsets at a frequency ratio below 5:1 was removed. Because the origin of CDR3 nucleotide sequences shared between donor and recipient could not be assigned, those sequences were removed. Alloreactive clones required at least 2-fold expansion over unstimulated cells and minimum CFSE-low frequency of 0.002% (template counts) or 0.001% (read counts). Clones detected in sequenced pre-transplant spleen, lymph node, or MLR CFSE-low populations of the donor or recipient were defined as mappable. Cumulative frequency of alloreactive clones was calculated as a percentage of all sequences weighted by copy number. Not all clones reach the TCRdb copy of this immuneACCESS table, which keeps in-frame sequences only. Checked studies attribute under half of the gap to unresolved V genes and leave the rest unexplained. The D gene and trimming were derived from the DNA, and the V and J assignments and clone size from that table. The sample data list 85,000 to 100,000 clones, and around 93% of these were observed just once. About 0.073% of the sample is held by the ten biggest clonotypes.

Comment on this clone: Its recognized antigen is unknown. The sample holds no much larger clone one base away, and base qualities are not on file.

Overall study outcomes, separate from this receptor: High GvH to HvG T cell clonal ratios were observed in the allografts of patients with donor T cell macrochimerism. GvH clones were detected in recipient bone marrow, and some of these GvH clones were observed earlier in ileal mucosa or blood, consistent with an intestinal mucosal origin. The relatively low number and heterogeneity of intestinal transplant patients limited the conclusions. Early after transplant, declines in HvG clones were associated with peak levels of circulating GvH clones.

The time point label on this specimen signifies: cells obtained before transplantation from donor or recipient. CD3+CD4+ and CD3+CD8+ populations were FACS-sorted from unstimulated pre-transplant donor and recipient cells taken from spleen or lymph nodes. Sequenced material: unstimulated CD8+ T cells sorted from spleen or lymph node cells, taken before transplant. The V gene is TRBV7-9 and the J gene is TRBJ1-5; TRBD1 might be the D gene, on 5 matching bases. The clonotype comes from a human donor who was the organ donor for an intestinal transplant. The nucleotides read TGTGCCAGCAGCCCTACTGGGGGGACTCAGCCCCAGCATTTT. The encoded protein is CASSPTGGTQPQHF.